The rows below give T cell receptor beta chains drawn from one sample of a study of blood T cell repertoires in COVID-19. Sequencing was performed with immunoSEQ multiplex PCR; in TCRdb, only in-frame clones are kept and a portion is missing. The table has about 81,000 clones, around 82% seen once; the top ten hold 7% to 9.5%. Sequenced input: peripheral blood. These receptors all come from a human donor in a cohort sampled during active COVID-19. The CDR3 runs from the conserved cysteine through the conserved F or W.

V | CDR3
TRBV30 | CAWRRDPTGPEKLFF
TRBV4-2 | CASSQGGTGGPVVGYTF
TRBV10-3 | CAISGLAGQETQYF
TRBV19 | CASRGGGAVKMAEAFF
TRBV4-1 | CASSLRGGNTGELFF
TRBV6-5 | CASSYTGSATNEKLFF
TRBV5-8 | CASSSYGTANGYTF
TRBV6-5 | CASSYSGLAYQETQYF
TRBV7-8 | CASSLNPDNSPLHF
TRBV6-6 | CASTLLAGSSYEQYF
TRBV9 | CASSVAGTGNTIYF
TRBV6-6 | CASSWGQGPYEQYF
TRBV12-3/TRBV12-4 | CASTLGGKETQYF
TRBV2 | CASSENGVAGTLSYEQFF
TRBV4-3 | CASSQDLLDNEQFF
TRBV20-1 | CSASKASAYEQYF
TRBV27 | CASSFGGGLGEQYF
TRBV5-5 | CASSRQGGGNTIYF
TRBV5-1 | CASRLWGTGDSLRNTEAFF
TRBV7-2 | CASSFGDYNYGYTF
TRBV5-1 | CASSFRDRGSGSTEAFF
TRBV5-1 | CASSSSGGYEQYF
TRBV5-6 | CASSFRVMNTEAFF
TRBV5-1 | CASSSDRWGEQYF
TRBV7-2 | CASSSGVWTSGMNTGELFF
TRBV27 | CASSSGVSYGYTF
TRBV6-5 | CASGPHEKLFF
TRBV7-2 | CASSLPSSYEQYF
TRBV6-1 | CASSEARVPDSSYGYTF
TRBV5-4 | CASSPVAAGGPNNEQFF
TRBV5-5 | CASSRPGQGYGYTF
TRBV19 | CASSRRRDSITPGELFF
TRBV3-1/TRBV3-2 | CPHNPYGTRERTSYGYTF
TRBV2 | CASSGGSSNQPQHF
TRBV4-2 | CASSLQGRGNQPQHF
TRBV9 | CASSLGLADNQETQYF
TRBV6-5 | CASSYSPQASGNTIYF
TRBV19 | CASRARSDLGHGYTF
TRBV2 | CASSADRAEDTEAFF
TRBV7-9 | CASSPRTLTNEKLFF
TRBV7-2 | CASSLSVGTGLKETQYF
TRBV4-2 | CASSRDTSNYGYTF
TRBV30 | CAWSRQSLYEQYF
TRBV6-2/TRBV6-3 | CASSGGQYSNQPQHF
TRBV6-5 | CASNRGGTEAFF
TRBV2 | CASTNLAGNYEQYF
TRBV2 | CASSEPDRPPVDTGELFF
TRBV19 | CASRIGGYTGELFF
TRBV7-8 | CASSRTGRTEAFF
TRBV20-1 | CSATREEAFF
TRBV4-1 | CASSQEAGTGELFF
TRBV6-4 | CASRQGAYTDTQYF
TRBV29-1 | CSVDRGANEKLFF
TRBV7-8 | CASSLVTGYYEQYF
TRBV3-1/TRBV3-2 | CASSQDNQGAYEQYF